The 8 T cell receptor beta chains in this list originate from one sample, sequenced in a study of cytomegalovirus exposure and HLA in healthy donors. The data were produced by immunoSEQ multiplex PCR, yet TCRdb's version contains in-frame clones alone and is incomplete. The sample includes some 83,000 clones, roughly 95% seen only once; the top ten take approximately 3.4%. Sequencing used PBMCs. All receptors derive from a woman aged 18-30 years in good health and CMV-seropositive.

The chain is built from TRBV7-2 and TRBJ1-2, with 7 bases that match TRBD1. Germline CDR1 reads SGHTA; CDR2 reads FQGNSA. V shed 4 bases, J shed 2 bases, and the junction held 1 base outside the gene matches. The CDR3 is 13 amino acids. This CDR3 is CASSSGQNYGYTF. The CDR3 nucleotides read TGTGCCAGCAGCTCGGGACAGAACTATGGCTACACCTTC.

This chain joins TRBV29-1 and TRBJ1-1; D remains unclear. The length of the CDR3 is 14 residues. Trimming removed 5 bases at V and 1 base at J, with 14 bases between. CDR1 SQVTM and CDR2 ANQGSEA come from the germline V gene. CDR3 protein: CSVFQVSRNTEAFF. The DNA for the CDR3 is TGCAGCGTTTTTCAGGTCAGCCGGAACACTGAAGCTTTCTTT.

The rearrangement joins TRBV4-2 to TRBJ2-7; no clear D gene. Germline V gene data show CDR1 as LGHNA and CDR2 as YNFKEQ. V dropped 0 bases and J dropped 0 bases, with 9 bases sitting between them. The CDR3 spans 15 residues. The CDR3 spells CASSQDAASSYEQYF. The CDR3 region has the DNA TGTGCCAGCAGCCAAGATGCGGCGAGCTCCTACGAGCAGTACTTC.

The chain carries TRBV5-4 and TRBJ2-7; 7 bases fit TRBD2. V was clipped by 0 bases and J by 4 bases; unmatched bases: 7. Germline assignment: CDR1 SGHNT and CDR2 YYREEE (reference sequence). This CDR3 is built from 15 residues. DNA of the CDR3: TGTGCCAGCAGCTTGGTGAGGGAGGGCCCATACGAGCAGTACTTC. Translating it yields CASSLVREGPYEQYF.

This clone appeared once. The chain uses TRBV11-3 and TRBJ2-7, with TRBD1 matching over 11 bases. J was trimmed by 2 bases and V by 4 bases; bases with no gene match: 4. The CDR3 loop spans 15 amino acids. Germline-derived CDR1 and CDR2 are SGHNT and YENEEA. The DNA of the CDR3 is TGTGCCAGCAGCTCAGGGGGACAGGGGGCCTACGAGCAGTACTTC. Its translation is CASSSGGQGAYEQYF.

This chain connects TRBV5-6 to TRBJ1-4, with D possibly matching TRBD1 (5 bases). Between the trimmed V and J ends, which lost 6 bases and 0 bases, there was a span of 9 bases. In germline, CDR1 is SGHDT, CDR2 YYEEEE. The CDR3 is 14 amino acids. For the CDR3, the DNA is TGTGCCAGCACCTCGACAGCAACTAATGAAAAACTGTTTTTT. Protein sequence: CASTSTATNEKLFF.

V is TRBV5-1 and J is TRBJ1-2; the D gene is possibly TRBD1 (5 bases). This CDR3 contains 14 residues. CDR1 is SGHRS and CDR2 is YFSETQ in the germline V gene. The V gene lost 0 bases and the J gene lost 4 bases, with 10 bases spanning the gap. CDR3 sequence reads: CASSLAPGSYGYTF. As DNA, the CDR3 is TGCGCCAGCAGCTTGGCACCAGGGTCCTATGGCTACACCTTC.

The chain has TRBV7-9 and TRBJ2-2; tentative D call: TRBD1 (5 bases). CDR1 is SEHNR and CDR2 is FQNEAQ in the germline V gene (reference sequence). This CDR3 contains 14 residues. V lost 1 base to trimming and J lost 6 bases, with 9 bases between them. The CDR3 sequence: CASSLVAGPGELFF. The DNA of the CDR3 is TGTGCCAGCAGCTTAGTGGCAGGGCCCGGGGAGCTGTTTTTT.